The present T cell receptor beta chain was sequenced within a study of shared clonotypes between healthy human individuals. The method was immunoSEQ multiplex PCR; TCRdb's version includes in-frame clones alone and lacks a portion of them. The repertoire includes fewer than 650,000 clones, 76% of them detected once, and 13% sits in the top ten. Germline V gene sequence: CDR1 SNHLY, CDR2 FYNNEI. The length of the CDR3 is 14 residues. V was pared by 2 bases and J by 4 bases, with 11 bases between. The specimen was PBMCs. This sequence originates from a woman between 40 and 55 years old in good health. Some clones in this sample may be carry-over from other donors' samples. The V gene is TRBV2, the J gene TRBJ2-5, with D unclear. CDR3 in DNA: TGTGCCAGCAGTGAAATAAGTACGCGAGAGACCCAGTACTTC. This encodes CASSEISTRETQYF.